These T cell receptor beta chains were read from a single sample in a study of cytomegalovirus exposure and HLA in healthy donors. Some clones are missing from TCRdb's copy, which holds only in-frame ones; the method was immunoSEQ multiplex PCR. The data contain 200,000 to 250,000 clones, approximately 82% of them seen just once; the ten biggest clones take up 0.58%. The sample taken for sequencing was PBMCs. All receptors derive from a woman between 35 and 50 years old in good health and CMV-seronegative. Each CDR3 is given with its conserved first and last residue. The D gene is left open where the match is weak. The size field is filled for only some rows; it gives once, few, many or a size class.

TRBV19	-	-	TRBJ2-7	CASRKRPDSQSYEQYF	TGTGCCAGTAGAAAGAGGCCCGACAGCCAGTCCTACGAGCAGTACTTC
TRBV28	-	TRBD1	TRBJ2-7	CASSLGQNMYEQYF	TGTGCCAGCAGTTTGGGACAGAATATGTACGAGCAGTACTTC
TRBV2	-	-	TRBJ2-3	CASKASGFTDTQYF	TGTGCCAGCAAAGCGAGCGGTTTCACAGATACGCAGTATTTT
TRBV7-8	-	-	TRBJ1-1	CASSLQAGYTEAFF	TGTGCCAGCAGCTTACAGGCAGGGTACACTGAAGCTTTCTTT
TRBV6-1	-	-	TRBJ1-6	CASSENNNNSPLHF	TGTGCCAGCAGTGAGAACAACAATAATTCACCCCTCCACTTT
TRBV28	-	TRBD1	TRBJ1-2	CASSPPLDREAGYTGYTF	TGTGCCAGCAGTCCACCTCTCGACAGGGAGGCGGGTTATACTGGCTACACCTTC
TRBV19	few	TRBD1	TRBJ1-1	CASSPDRGREAFF	TGTGCCAGTAGTCCAGACAGGGGACGCGAAGCTTTCTTT
TRBV7-2	-	-	TRBJ2-2	CASSLMRIKNTGELFF	TGTGCCAGCAGCTTAATGAGAATTAAGAACACCGGGGAGCTGTTTTTT
TRBV6-1	-	TRBD1	TRBJ1-1	CASNPHGQGHTEAFF	TGTGCCAGCAACCCCCACGGACAGGGCCACACTGAAGCTTTCTTT
TRBV5-1	-	TRBD2	TRBJ2-3	CASSLLAGTDTQYF	TGCGCCAGCAGCTTGCTAGCGGGAACAGATACGCAGTATTTT
TRBV29-1	-	TRBD2	TRBJ2-2	CSVRAGANTGELFF	TGCAGCGTGAGGGCGGGGGCGAACACCGGGGAGCTGTTTTTT
TRBV10-2	-	TRBD1	TRBJ2-6	CASSESPDRGPFSGANVLTF	TGCGCCAGCAGTGAGTCCCCGGACAGGGGGCCATTCTCTGGGGCCAACGTCCTGACTTTC
TRBV5-1	-	TRBD1	TRBJ1-3	CASSLEGTVNGNTIYF	TGCGCCAGCAGCTTGGAAGGGACAGTAAACGGAAACACCATATATTTT
TRBV7-2	-	-	TRBJ1-1	CASSLGWGHAEAFF	TGTGCCAGCAGCTTAGGTTGGGGACACGCCGAAGCTTTCTTT
TRBV20-1	-	-	TRBJ1-1	CSATGPTEAFF	TGCAGTGCCACTGGGCCCACTGAAGCTTTCTTT
TRBV18	-	TRBD1	TRBJ1-4	CASSPPGTGVEKLFF	TGTGCCAGCTCACCGCCCGGGACAGGGGTTGAAAAACTGTTTTTT
TRBV30	-	-	TRBJ1-1	CAWGTWDSPNTEAFF	TGTGCCTGGGGGACCTGGGACTCCCCGAACACTGAAGCTTTCTTT
TRBV6-1	few	-	TRBJ2-2	CASRLGPGELFF	TGTGCCAGCAGACTAGGGCCCGGGGAGCTGTTTTTT
TRBV7-2	-	-	TRBJ2-7	CASSLGGAGKGYYEQYF	TGTGCCAGCAGCTTAGGGGGTGCAGGGAAGGGGTACTACGAGCAGTACTTC
TRBV7-8	few	-	TRBJ1-6	CASSPHRMGGSPLHF	TGTGCCAGCAGCCCCCACCGGATGGGGGGTTCACCCCTCCACTTT
TRBV5-1	-	TRBD1	TRBJ2-3	CASSRGQGPDTQYF	TGCGCCAGCAGCCGAGGACAGGGCCCAGATACGCAGTATTTT
TRBV5-6	once	-	TRBJ2-6	CASSRTRGGSGANVLTF	TGTGCCAGCAGCAGGACCCGAGGGGGCTCTGGGGCCAACGTCCTGACTTTC
TRBV7-9	-	TRBD2	TRBJ2-7	CASRVDGLAQNEQYF	TGTGCCAGCAGAGTCGATGGACTAGCACAGAACGAGCAGTACTTC
TRBV2	-	-	TRBJ1-1	CASSERAVMNTEAFF	TGTGCCAGCAGTGAGAGGGCGGTGATGAACACTGAAGCTTTCTTT